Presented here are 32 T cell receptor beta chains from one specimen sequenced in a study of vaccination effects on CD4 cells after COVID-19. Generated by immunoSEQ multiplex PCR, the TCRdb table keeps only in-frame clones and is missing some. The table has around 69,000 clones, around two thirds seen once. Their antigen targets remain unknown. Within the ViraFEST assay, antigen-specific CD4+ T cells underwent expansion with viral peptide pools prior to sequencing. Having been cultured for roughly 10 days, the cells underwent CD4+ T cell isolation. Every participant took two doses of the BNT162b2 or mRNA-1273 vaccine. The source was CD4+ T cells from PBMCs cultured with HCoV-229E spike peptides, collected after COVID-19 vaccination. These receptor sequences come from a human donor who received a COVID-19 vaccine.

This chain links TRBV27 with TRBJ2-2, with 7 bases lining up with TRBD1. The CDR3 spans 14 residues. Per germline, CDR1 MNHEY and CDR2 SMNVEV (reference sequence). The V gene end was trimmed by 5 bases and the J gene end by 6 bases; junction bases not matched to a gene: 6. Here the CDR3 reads CASSLDRRPGELFF. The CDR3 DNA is TGTGCCAGCAGTCTGGACAGGCGGCCCGGGGAGCTGTTTTTT.

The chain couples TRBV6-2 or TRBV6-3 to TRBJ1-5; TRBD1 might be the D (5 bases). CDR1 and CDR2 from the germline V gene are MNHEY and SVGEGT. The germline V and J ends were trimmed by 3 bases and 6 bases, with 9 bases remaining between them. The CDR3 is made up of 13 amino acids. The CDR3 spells CASSYGTGQPQHF. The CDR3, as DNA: TGTGCCAGCAGTTATGGGACGGGTCAGCCCCAGCATTTT.

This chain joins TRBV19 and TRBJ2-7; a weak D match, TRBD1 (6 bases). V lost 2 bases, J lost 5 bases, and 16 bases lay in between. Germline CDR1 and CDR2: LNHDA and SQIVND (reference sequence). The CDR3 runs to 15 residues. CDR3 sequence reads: CASSIPPLTGNEQYV. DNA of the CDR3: TGTGCCAGTAGTATACCGCCCCTGACAGGCAACGAGCAGTACGTC.

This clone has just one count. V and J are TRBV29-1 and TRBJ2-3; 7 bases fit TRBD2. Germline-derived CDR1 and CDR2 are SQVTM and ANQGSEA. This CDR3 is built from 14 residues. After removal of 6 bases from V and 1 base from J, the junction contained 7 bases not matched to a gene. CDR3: CSVMRGGGTDTQYF. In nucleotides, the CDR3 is TGCAGCGTGATGAGGGGAGGGGGCACAGATACGCAGTATTTT.

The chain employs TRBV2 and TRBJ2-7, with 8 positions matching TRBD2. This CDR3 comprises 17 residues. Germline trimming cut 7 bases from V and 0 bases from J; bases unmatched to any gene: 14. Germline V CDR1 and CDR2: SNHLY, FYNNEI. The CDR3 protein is CASKGSGGLTLSYEQYV. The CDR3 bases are TGTGCCAGCAAAGGAAGCGGGGGCCTTACACTCTCCTACGAGCAGTACGTC.

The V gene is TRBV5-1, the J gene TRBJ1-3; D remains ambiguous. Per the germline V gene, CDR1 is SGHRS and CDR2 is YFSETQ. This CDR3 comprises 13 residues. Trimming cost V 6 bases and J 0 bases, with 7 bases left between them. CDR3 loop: CASKEASGNTIYF. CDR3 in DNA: TGCGCCAGCAAAGAGGCCTCTGGAAACACCATATATTTT.

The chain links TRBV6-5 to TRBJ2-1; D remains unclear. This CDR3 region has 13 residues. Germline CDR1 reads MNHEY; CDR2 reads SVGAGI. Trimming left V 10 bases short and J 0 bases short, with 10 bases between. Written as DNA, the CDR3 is TGTGCCACCTTCCGCCACTCCTACAATGAGCAGTTCTTC. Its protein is CATFRHSYNEQFF.

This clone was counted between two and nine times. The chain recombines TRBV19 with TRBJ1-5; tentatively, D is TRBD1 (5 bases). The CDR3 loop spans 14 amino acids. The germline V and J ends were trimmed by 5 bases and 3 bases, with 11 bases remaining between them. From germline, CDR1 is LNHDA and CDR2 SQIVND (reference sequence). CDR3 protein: CASSQGRDNQPQHF. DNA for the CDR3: TGTGCCAGTAGTCAGGGACGGGACAATCAGCCCCAGCATTTT.

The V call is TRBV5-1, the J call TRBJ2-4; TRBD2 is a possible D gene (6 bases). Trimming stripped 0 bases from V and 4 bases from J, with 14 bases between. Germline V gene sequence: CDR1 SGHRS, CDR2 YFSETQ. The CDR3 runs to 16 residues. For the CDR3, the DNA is TGCGCCAGCAGCTTGGATATAGGCGGGGCGAAAAACATTCAGTACTTC. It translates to CASSLDIGGAKNIQYF.

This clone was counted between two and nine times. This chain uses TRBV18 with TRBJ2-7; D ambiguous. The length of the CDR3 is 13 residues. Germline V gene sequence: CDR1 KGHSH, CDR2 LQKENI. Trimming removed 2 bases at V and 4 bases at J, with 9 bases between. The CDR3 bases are TGTGCCAGCTCACCATTCTCAGATTACGAGCAGTACGTC. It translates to CASSPFSDYEQYV.

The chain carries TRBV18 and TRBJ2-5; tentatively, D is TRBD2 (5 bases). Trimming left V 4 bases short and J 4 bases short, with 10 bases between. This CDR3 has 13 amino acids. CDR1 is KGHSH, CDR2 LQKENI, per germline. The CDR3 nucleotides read TGTGCCAGCTCACGCGGACTTGGAGAGACCCAGTACTTC. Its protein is CASSRGLGETQYF.

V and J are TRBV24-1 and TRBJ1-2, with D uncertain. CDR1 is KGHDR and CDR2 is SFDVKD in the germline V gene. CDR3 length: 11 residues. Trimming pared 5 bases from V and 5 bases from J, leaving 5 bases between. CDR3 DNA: TGTGCCACCAGTGGCGCATATGGCTACACCTTC. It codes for CATSGAYGYTF.

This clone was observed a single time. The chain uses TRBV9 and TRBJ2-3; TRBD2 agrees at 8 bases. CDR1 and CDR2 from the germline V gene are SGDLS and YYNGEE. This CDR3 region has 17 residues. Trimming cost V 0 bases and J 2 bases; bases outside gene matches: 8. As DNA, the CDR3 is TGTGCCAGCAGCGTAGGAGGTAGCGGGGCCTTCACAGATACGCAGTATTTT. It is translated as CASSVGGSGAFTDTQYF. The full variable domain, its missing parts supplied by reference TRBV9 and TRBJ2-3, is DSGVTQTPKHLITATGQRVTLRCSPRSGDLSVYWYQQSLDQGLQFLIQYYNGEERAKGNILERFSAQQFPDLHSELNLSSLELGDSALYFCASSVGGSGAFTDTQYFGPGTRLTVL.

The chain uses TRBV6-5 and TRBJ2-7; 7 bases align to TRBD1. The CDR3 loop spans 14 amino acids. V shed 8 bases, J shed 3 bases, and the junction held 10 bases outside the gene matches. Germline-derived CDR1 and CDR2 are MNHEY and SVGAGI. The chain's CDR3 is CASDPGQSNYEQYV. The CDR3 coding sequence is TGTGCCAGCGACCCGGGACAGAGCAACTACGAGCAGTACGTC.

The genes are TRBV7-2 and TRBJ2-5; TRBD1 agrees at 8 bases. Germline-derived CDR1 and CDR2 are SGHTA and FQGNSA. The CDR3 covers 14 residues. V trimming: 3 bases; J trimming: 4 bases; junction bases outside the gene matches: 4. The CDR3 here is CASSFDRGRETQYF. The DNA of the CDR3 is TGTGCCAGCAGCTTTGACAGGGGCCGAGAGACCCAGTACTTC.

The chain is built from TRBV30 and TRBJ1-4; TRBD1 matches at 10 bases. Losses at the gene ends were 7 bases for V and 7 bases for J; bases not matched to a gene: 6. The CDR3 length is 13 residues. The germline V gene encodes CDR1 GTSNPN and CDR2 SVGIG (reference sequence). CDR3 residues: CASSGQGLEKLFF. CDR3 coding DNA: TGTGCCTCTTCGGGACAGGGGCTTGAAAAACTGTTTTTT.

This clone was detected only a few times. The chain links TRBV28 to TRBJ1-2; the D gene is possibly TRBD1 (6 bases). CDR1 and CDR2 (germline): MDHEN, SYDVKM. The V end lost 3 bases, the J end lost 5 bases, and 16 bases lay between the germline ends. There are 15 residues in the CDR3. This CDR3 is CASSLRGGIGYGYTF. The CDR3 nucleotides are TGTGCCAGCAGTTTGAGAGGGGGAATTGGGTATGGCTACACCTTC.

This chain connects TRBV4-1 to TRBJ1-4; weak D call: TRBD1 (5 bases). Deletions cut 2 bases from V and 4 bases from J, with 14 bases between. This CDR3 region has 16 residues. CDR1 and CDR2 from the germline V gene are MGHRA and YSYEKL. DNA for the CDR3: TGCGCCAGCAGCCAACGGCCCGGGACGGTTAATGAAAAACTGTTTTTT. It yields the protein CASSQRPGTVNEKLFF.

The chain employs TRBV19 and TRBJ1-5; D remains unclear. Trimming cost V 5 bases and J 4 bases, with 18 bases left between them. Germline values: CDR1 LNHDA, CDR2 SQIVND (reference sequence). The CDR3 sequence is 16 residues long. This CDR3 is CASSPDRGRYNQPQHF. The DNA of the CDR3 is TGTGCCAGTAGTCCGGACCGAGGACGGTATAATCAGCCCCAGCATTTT.

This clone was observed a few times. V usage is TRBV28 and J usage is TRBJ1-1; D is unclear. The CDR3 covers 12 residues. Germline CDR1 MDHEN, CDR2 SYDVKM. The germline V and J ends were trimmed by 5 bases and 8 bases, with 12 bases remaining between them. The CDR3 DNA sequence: TGTGCCAGCAGTGGCATCGGGTCAGAAGCTTTCTTT. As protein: CASSGIGSEAFF. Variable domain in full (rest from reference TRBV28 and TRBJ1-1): DVKVTQSSRYLVKRTGEKVFLECVQDMDHENMFWYRQDPGLGLRLIYFSYDVKMKEKGDIPEGYSVSREKKERFSLILESASTNQTSMYLCASSGIGSEAFFGQGTRLTVV.

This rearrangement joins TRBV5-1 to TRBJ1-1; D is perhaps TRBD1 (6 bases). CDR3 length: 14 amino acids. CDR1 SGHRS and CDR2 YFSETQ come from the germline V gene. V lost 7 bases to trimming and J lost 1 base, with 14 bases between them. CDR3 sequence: CASAPQGQNTEAFF. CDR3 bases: TGCGCCAGCGCCCCACAGGGTCAGAACACTGAAGCTTTCTTT.

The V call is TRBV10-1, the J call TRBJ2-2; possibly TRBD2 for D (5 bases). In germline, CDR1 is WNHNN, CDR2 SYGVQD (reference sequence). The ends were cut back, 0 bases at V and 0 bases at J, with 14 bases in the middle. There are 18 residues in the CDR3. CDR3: CASSESRTPFTNTGELFF. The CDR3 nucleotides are TGCGCCAGCAGTGAGTCCCGGACTCCTTTCACGAACACCGGGGAGCTGTTTTTT.

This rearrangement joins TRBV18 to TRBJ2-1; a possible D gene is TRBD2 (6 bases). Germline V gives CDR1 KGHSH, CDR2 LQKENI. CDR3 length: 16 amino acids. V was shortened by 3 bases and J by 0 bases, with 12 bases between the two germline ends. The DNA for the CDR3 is TGTGCCAGCTCACCGGCTAGCGACCCCTCCTACAATGAGCAGTTCTTC. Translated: CASSPASDPSYNEQFF. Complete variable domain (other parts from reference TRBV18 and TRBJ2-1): NAGVMQNPRHLVRRRGQEARLRCSPMKGHSHVYWYRQLPEEGLKFMVYLQKENIIDESGMPKERFSAEFPKEGPSILRIQQVVRGDSAAYFCASSPASDPSYNEQFFGPGTRLTVL.

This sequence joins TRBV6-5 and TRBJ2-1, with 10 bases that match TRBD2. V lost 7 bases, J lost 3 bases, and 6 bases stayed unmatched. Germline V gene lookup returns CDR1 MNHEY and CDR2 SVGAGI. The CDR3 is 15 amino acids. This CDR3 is CASNHPSGGYNEQFF. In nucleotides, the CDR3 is TGTGCCAGCAACCACCCTAGCGGGGGCTACAATGAGCAGTTCTTC.

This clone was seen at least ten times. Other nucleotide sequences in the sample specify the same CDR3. The CDR3 spells CAISESGNTGELFF. The CDR3 DNA is TGTGCCATCAGTGAGTCAGGCAACACCGGGGAGCTGTTTTTT. This chain uses TRBV10-3 with TRBJ2-2, with D unclear. The CDR3 is 14 amino acids. Per the germline V gene, CDR1 is ENHRY and CDR2 is SYGVKD. V was cut by 0 bases and J by 2 bases, with 4 bases left in between.

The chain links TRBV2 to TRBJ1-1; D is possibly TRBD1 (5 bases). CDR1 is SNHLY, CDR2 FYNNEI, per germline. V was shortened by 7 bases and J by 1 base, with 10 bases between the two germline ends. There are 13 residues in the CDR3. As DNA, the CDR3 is TGTGCCAGCATGGGGCAGCGGAACACTGAAGCTTTCTTT. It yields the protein CASMGQRNTEAFF. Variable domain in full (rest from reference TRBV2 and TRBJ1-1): EPEVTQTPSHQVTQMGQEVILRCVPISNHLYFYWYRQILGQKVEFLVSFYNNEISEKSEIFDDQFSVERPDGSNFTLKIRSTKLEDSAMYFCASMGQRNTEAFFGQGTRLTVV.

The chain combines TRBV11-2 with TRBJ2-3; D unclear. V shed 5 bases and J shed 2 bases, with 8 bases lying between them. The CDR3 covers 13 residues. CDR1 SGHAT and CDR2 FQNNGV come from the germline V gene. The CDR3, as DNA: TGTGCCAGCAGCCCCTATAACACAGATACGCAGTATTTT. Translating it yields CASSPYNTDTQYF.

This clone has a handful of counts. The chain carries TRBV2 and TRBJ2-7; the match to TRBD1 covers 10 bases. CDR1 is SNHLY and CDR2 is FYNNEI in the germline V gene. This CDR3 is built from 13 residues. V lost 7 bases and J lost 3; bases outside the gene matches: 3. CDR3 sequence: CASTDRGLYEQYV. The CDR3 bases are TGTGCCAGCACCGACAGGGGGCTCTACGAGCAGTACGTC.

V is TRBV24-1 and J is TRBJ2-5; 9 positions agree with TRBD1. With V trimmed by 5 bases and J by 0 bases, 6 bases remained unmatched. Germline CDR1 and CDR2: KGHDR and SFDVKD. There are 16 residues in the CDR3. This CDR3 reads CATSGTGTGNQETQYF. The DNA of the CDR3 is TGTGCCACCAGTGGCACCGGGACAGGGAACCAAGAGACCCAGTACTTC.

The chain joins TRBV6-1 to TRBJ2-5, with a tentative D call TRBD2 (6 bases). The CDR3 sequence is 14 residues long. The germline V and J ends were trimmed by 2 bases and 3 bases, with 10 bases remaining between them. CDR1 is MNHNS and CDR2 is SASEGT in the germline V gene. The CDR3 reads CASSEHPGEETQYF. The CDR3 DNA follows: TGTGCCAGCAGTGAACATCCGGGGGAAGAGACCCAGTACTTC.

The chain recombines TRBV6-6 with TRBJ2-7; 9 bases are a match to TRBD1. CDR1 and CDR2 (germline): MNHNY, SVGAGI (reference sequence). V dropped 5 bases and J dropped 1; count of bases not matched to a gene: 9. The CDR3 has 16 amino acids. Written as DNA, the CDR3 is TGTGCCAGCAGTCCGCCGGGACAGGGAGATTCCTACGAGCAGTACGTC. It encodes CASSPPGQGDSYEQYV.

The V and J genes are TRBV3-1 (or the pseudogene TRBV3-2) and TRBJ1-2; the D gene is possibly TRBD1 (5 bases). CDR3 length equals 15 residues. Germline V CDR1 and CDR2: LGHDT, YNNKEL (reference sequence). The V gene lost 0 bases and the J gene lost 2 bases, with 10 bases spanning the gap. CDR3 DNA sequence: TGTGCCAGCAGCCAAGACTGGGGCAGAAACTATGGCTACACCTTC. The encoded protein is CASSQDWGRNYGYTF.